A single sample gave rise to the 32 T cell receptor beta chains below, sequenced in a study of shared clonotypes between healthy human individuals. Some clones are missing from TCRdb's copy, which holds only in-frame ones; the method was immunoSEQ multiplex PCR. Among a few hundred thousand clones, around 96% were seen once, and the ten largest hold more than 0.3%. Sequencing was done on a sample of memory CD8+ T cells sorted from blood. As for subset: CD45RO+ cells pooled with CCR7-negative TemRA cells. These receptors originate from a young man in good health.

The V and J genes are TRBV27 and TRBJ2-7, with 10 bases identical to TRBD2. This CDR3 contains 13 residues. After removal of 7 bases from V and 6 bases from J, the junction contained 6 bases not matched to a gene. Germline V gives CDR1 MNHEY, CDR2 SMNVEV (reference sequence). DNA of the CDR3: TGTGCCAGCAATTCTTTAGCGGGAGGCGAGCAGTACTTC. It translates to CASNSLAGGEQYF.

The V and J genes are TRBV27 and TRBJ2-7; weak D call: TRBD2 (6 bases). The CDR3 runs to 13 residues. The V end was cut by 6 bases, the J end by 1 base, with 10 bases between. Germline V gene lookup returns CDR1 MNHEY and CDR2 SMNVEV (reference sequence). For the CDR3, the DNA is TGTGCCAGCAGGCGGGGCAAGTCCTACGAGCAGTACTTC. As protein: CASRRGKSYEQYF.

The rearrangement uses TRBV11-2 and TRBJ2-1, with TRBD2 matching 7 bases. CDR1 is SGHAT, CDR2 FQNNGV, per germline. Unmatched junction bases numbered 3, after V lost 1 base and J lost 12 bases. This CDR3 has 12 amino acids. The CDR3 is CASSLVKRGQFF. DNA of the CDR3: TGTGCCAGCAGCTTAGTCAAGCGGGGGCAGTTCTTC.

V is TRBV5-1 and J is TRBJ2-1; D call uncertain. Germline lookup yields CDR1 SGHRS and CDR2 YFSETQ. The CDR3 contains 13 residues. V lost 1 base and J 0 bases, leaving 2 bases between the germline ends. The CDR3 DNA reads as TGCGCCAGCAGCTTGAGCTCCTACAATGAGCAGTTCTTC. Protein: CASSLSSYNEQFF. Together with reference TRBV5-1 and TRBJ2-1, the CDR3 gives the full variable domain: KAGVTQTPRYLIKTRGQQVTLSCSPISGHRSVSWYQQTPGQGLQFLFEYFSETQRNKGNFPGRFSGRQFSNSRSEMNVSTLELGDSALYLCASSLSSYNEQFFGPGTRLTVL.

The J gene is TRBJ2-2, the V gene TRBV7-6; TRBD2 might be the D (8 bases). Trimming cost V 4 bases and J 3 bases, with 24 bases left between them. The CDR3 is 19 residues long. Germline loops: CDR1 SGHVS, CDR2 FNYEAQ. This CDR3 is CASSSHRGSASGYTGELFF. The CDR3 region has the DNA TGTGCCAGCAGCTCCCACAGGGGTTCGGCTAGCGGGTACACCGGGGAGCTGTTTTTT. Full variable domain (rest looked up from reference TRBV7-6 and TRBJ2-2): GAGVSQSPRYKVTKRGQDVALRCDPISGHVSLYWYRQALGQGPEFLTYFNYEAQQDKSGLPNDRFSAERPEGSISTLTIQRTEQRDSAMYRCASSSHRGSASGYTGELFFGEGSRLTVL.

This chain uses TRBV13 with TRBJ2-2, with 10 nucleotides matching TRBD2. CDR1 is PRHDT, CDR2 FYEKMQ, per germline (reference sequence). This CDR3 has 17 residues. The trim removed 5 bases at V and 2 bases at J, leaving 8 bases unmatched. DNA of the CDR3: TGTGCCAGCAGCCTCCAGACTAGCGGGTTTAACACCGGGGAGCTGTTTTTT. Its translation: CASSLQTSGFNTGELFF.

The CDR3 DNA reads as TGTGCCAGCAGTATGGGAGGACAGCCCAATCAGCCCCAGCATTTT. This codes for CASSMGGQPNQPQHF. The chain couples TRBV2 to TRBJ1-5, with D possibly TRBD1 on 6 matching bases. Trimming left V 5 bases short and J 3 bases short, with 14 bases between. The length of the CDR3 is 15 residues. CDR1 is SNHLY and CDR2 is FYNNEI in the germline V gene.

This chain uses TRBV10-1 with TRBJ2-5; D ambiguous. The V end was cut by 6 bases, the J end by 5 bases, with 4 bases between. Germline assignment: CDR1 WNHNN and CDR2 SYGVQD (reference sequence). CDR3 length: 10 residues. CDR3 in DNA: TGCGCCAGCAGATTGGAGACCCAGTACTTC. It translates to CASRLETQYF.

This chain uses TRBV27 with TRBJ2-7, with TRBD2 identical over 7 bases. V trimming: 4 bases; J trimming: 3 bases; junction bases outside the gene matches: 12. This CDR3 region has 16 residues. CDR1 and CDR2 (germline): MNHEY, SMNVEV (reference sequence). CDR3 loop: CASSSWPFGGSYEQYF. In DNA, the CDR3 is TGTGCCAGCAGTTCGTGGCCTTTTGGCGGGAGCTACGAGCAGTACTTC.

The chain couples TRBV19 to TRBJ2-7; 7 nucleotides line up with TRBD1. Trimming at V came to 5 bases and at J to 3 bases, leaving 4 bases not matched to a gene. CDR1 is LNHDA, CDR2 SQIVND, per germline (reference sequence). This CDR3 has 13 residues. The CDR3 loop reads CASSLRDSYEQYF. As DNA, the CDR3 is TGTGCCAGTAGTCTCCGGGACAGCTACGAGCAGTACTTC.

The rearrangement joins TRBV5-4 to TRBJ1-2; D is perhaps TRBD1 (6 bases). CDR3 length: 14 residues. CDR1 SGHNT and CDR2 YYREEE come from the germline V gene (reference sequence). V gave up 0 bases and J gave up 9 bases, with 15 bases separating them. CDR3 sequence: CASSLDGGAGRYTF. The CDR3 region has the DNA TGTGCCAGCAGCTTGGATGGGGGGGCGGGTCGCTACACCTTC.

The rearrangement links TRBV30 to TRBJ2-4, with 9 bases matching TRBD2. Germline CDR1 and CDR2: GTSNPN and SVGIG (reference sequence). V gave up 2 bases and J gave up 4 bases; unmatched junction bases: 3. The CDR3 loop spans 14 amino acids. CDR3 residues: CAWSILAGKNIQYF. The CDR3 nucleotides are TGTGCCTGGAGTATTCTAGCGGGGAAAAACATTCAGTACTTC. The full variable domain, with the rest looked up from reference TRBV30 and TRBJ2-4, is SQTIHQWPATLVQPVGSPLSLECTVEGTSNPNLYWYRQAAGRGLQLLFYSVGIGQISSEVPQNLSASRPQDRQFILSSKKLLLSDSGFYLCAWSILAGKNIQYFGAGTRLSVL.

This chain links TRBV5-6 with TRBJ2-7; D may correspond to TRBD1 or TRBD2 (5 bases each). V dropped 4 bases and J dropped 5 bases, with 10 bases sitting between them. In germline, CDR1 is SGHDT, CDR2 YYEEEE. The CDR3 length is 12 residues. CDR3 sequence: CASSPGTDEQYF. CDR3 nucleotide sequence: TGTGCCAGCAGCCCTGGGACGGACGAGCAGTACTTC.

This clone was recorded once. The V call is TRBV27, the J call TRBJ1-2; 10 positions match TRBD1. Losses at the gene ends were 6 bases for V and 7 bases for J; bases not matched to a gene: 2. Germline V gene sequence: CDR1 MNHEY, CDR2 SMNVEV (reference sequence). The CDR3 is 12 residues long. CDR3 bases: TGTGCCAGCAGGGGGACAGGGGTTGGCTACACCTTC. It yields the protein CASRGTGVGYTF.

The chain is built from TRBV9 and TRBJ2-5, with 11 bases matching TRBD2. Germline trimming cut 3 bases from V and 1 base from J; bases unmatched to any gene: 5. CDR1 and CDR2 (germline): SGDLS, YYNGEE. This CDR3 spans 16 amino acids. CDR3 protein: CASSAGLAGRQETQYF. CDR3 sequence (DNA): TGTGCCAGCAGCGCCGGACTAGCGGGCCGCCAAGAGACCCAGTACTTC.

The count of this clone is one. The CDR3 coding sequence is TGTGCCAGCAGTTATGACCTCAGGGGGCGAGGCACCGGGGAGCTGTTTTTT. This translates into CASSYDLRGRGTGELFF. V gene TRBV7-3 combines with J gene TRBJ2-2, with TRBD1 matching over 8 bases. The CDR3 sequence is 17 residues long. CDR1 is SGHTA, CDR2 FQGTGA, per germline. V was pared by 6 bases and J by 4 bases, with 13 bases of the junction left unmatched.

CDR3 region: CASSSKQGAEDTQYF. Written as DNA, the CDR3 is TGTGCCAGCAGCTCAAAACAGGGGGCCGAAGATACGCAGTATTTT. The J gene is TRBJ2-3, the V gene TRBV5-4, with TRBD1 matching 9 bases. The V and J ends lost 3 bases and 5 bases, in that order; junction bases with no gene match: 7. The CDR3 runs 15 residues. CDR1 and CDR2 (germline): SGHNT, YYREEE (reference sequence).

This rearrangement joins TRBV18 to TRBJ2-3; a possible D gene is TRBD2 (5 bases). The germline gives CDR1 KGHSH, CDR2 LQKENI. This CDR3 spans 17 amino acids. The germline V and J ends were trimmed by 1 base and 0 bases, with 14 bases remaining between them. CDR3 sequence reads: CASSPQRGGGSTDTQYF. For the CDR3, the DNA is TGTGCCAGCTCACCACAAAGAGGAGGTGGTAGCACAGATACGCAGTATTTT.

The gene calls are TRBV5-6 and TRBJ2-5; the match to TRBD1 covers 12 bases. Germline V lookup: CDR1 SGHDT, CDR2 YYEEEE. This CDR3 comprises 18 residues. J lost 5 bases, V lost 3 bases, and 14 bases had no gene match. The CDR3 DNA is TGTGCCAGCAGCTCCGGGACAGGGGGCTCGGGTCCAATGGAGACCCAGTACTTC. This codes for CASSSGTGGSGPMETQYF.

This rearrangement joins TRBV6-5 to TRBJ1-4; no reliable D call. Germline CDR1 and CDR2: MNHEY and SVGAGI. The CDR3 extends over 15 amino acids. The V and J ends lost 6 bases and 0 bases respectively, with 11 bases between them. The CDR3 sequence: CASSDDPTTNEKLFF. Here the CDR3 DNA reads TGTGCCAGCAGCGACGACCCCACAACTAATGAAAAACTGTTTTTT.

Written as DNA, the CDR3 is TGTGCCACCGAACGAACAGCCAATGAGCAGTTCTTC. Protein product: CATERTANEQFF. V is TRBV19 and J is TRBJ2-1; the D is unclear. CDR3 length: 12 residues. The V end lost 10 bases, the J end lost 6 bases, and 13 bases lay between the germline ends. Germline CDR1 is LNHDA and CDR2 is SQIVND (reference sequence).

V usage is TRBV7-2 and J usage is TRBJ2-3; no clear D gene. CDR1 is SGHTA, CDR2 FQGNSA, per germline. V lost 8 bases and J lost 2, with 23 bases in between. The CDR3 runs to 17 residues. The CDR3 nucleotides read TGTGCCAGCCCTAATAGTAGGTTTAGTTTGATCACAGATACGCAGTATTTT. The encoded protein is CASPNSRFSLITDTQYF.

The rearrangement links TRBV5-1 to TRBJ2-6, with 7 bases matching TRBD2. Germline-derived CDR1 and CDR2 are SGHRS and YFSETQ. The CDR3 runs 17 residues. Unmatched junction bases numbered 5, after V lost 2 bases and J lost 0 bases. The CDR3 bases are TGCGCCAGCAGCTTCAGGGAGGGTTACTCTGGGGCCAACGTCCTGACTTTC. It codes for CASSFREGYSGANVLTF.

CDR3 loop: CASSPNGTPNTGELFF. CDR3 nucleotide sequence: TGTGCCAGCTCACCTAACGGGACCCCGAACACCGGGGAGCTGTTTTTT. V is TRBV18 and J is TRBJ2-2, with D perhaps matching TRBD1 or TRBD2 (5 bases each). From germline, CDR1 is KGHSH and CDR2 LQKENI. The ends were cut back, 3 bases at V and 0 bases at J, with 11 bases in the middle. The CDR3 has 16 amino acids.

This clone was observed once. The chain carries TRBV7-2 and TRBJ2-1, with TRBD2 matching over 11 bases. The length of the CDR3 is 16 residues. Germline V CDR1 and CDR2: SGHTA, FQGNSA. Trimming cost V 5 bases and J 2 bases; bases outside gene matches: 5. The CDR3 coding sequence is TGTGCCAGCAGCACCATAGCGGGAGGGCCCTACAATGAGCAGTTCTTC. It yields the protein CASSTIAGGPYNEQFF.

Turning to this clone: The sample holds other DNA sequences that translate to the same CDR3. The chain couples TRBV20-1 to TRBJ2-1; D unresolved. The CDR3 spans 11 residues. V was shortened by 2 bases and J by 3 bases, with 2 bases between the two germline ends. Germline values: CDR1 DFQATT, CDR2 SNEGSKA (reference sequence). CDR3 protein: CSARLYNEQFF. The CDR3 nucleotides read TGCAGTGCTAGACTCTACAATGAGCAGTTCTTC.

A single count supports this clone. The V and J genes are TRBV7-6 and TRBJ2-6; D perhaps matches TRBD1 (7 bases). Germline loops: CDR1 SGHVS, CDR2 FNYEAQ. Deletions cut 10 bases from V and 4 bases from J, with 23 bases between. The CDR3 runs 17 residues. CDR3 DNA sequence: TGTGCCACTTCCCTAGGTTGGCGGGGACAGGGGGCCAACGTCCTGACTTTC. Translating it yields CATSLGWRGQGANVLTF. The full variable domain, its missing parts supplied by reference TRBV7-6 and TRBJ2-6, is GAGVSQSPRYKVTKRGQDVALRCDPISGHVSLYWYRQALGQGPEFLTYFNYEAQQDKSGLPNDRFSAERPEGSISTLTIQRTEQRDSAMYRCATSLGWRGQGANVLTFGAGSRLTVL.

The CDR3 region is CASSAGTSGSEQFF. The CDR3 DNA reads as TGTGCCAGCAGCGCCGGGACTAGCGGGAGTGAGCAGTTCTTC. This chain connects TRBV7-9 to TRBJ2-1; TRBD2 matches 14 bases. The CDR3 spans 14 residues. V was pared by 5 bases and J by 9 bases, with 3 bases of the junction left unmatched. Looked up from germline, CDR1 is SEHNR and CDR2 is FQNEAQ (reference sequence).

This clone was recorded only once. In the same sample, other DNA sequences code for this CDR3. V gene TRBV28 combines with J gene TRBJ2-7; D might be TRBD1 (5 bases). Germline V gene data show CDR1 as MDHEN and CDR2 as SYDVKM. CDR3 length equals 13 residues. Trimming shortened V by 2 bases and J by 3 bases, and 8 bases separated the two germline ends. CDR3 loop: CASSLGQGYEQYF. The CDR3 region has the DNA TGTGCCAGCAGTTTAGGTCAGGGCTACGAGCAGTACTTC.

This chain's CDR3 is CASSITLAVTDTQYF. CDR3 nucleotide sequence: TGCGCCAGCAGTATAACCCTAGCGGTCACAGATACGCAGTATTTT. The chain carries TRBV10-2 and TRBJ2-3; 7 bases map to TRBD2. In germline, CDR1 is WSHSY, CDR2 SAAADI. This CDR3 comprises 15 residues. V dropped 5 bases and J dropped 2; count of bases not matched to a gene: 7.

The chain employs TRBV30 and TRBJ2-7; the match to TRBD1 covers 10 bases. The trim removed 1 base at V and 4 bases at J, leaving 7 bases unmatched. Germline loops: CDR1 GTSNPN, CDR2 SVGIG (reference sequence). CDR3 length: 15 residues. The CDR3: CAWSEKRTGGYEQYF. Here the CDR3 DNA reads TGTGCCTGGAGTGAGAAAAGGACAGGGGGATACGAGCAGTACTTC.

The chain joins TRBV5-1 to TRBJ2-7; the match to TRBD2 covers 8 bases. Germline trimming cut 4 bases from V and 3 bases from J; bases unmatched to any gene: 6. Germline CDR1 and CDR2: SGHRS and YFSETQ. This CDR3 is 14 amino acids long. The CDR3 loop reads CASSPGLGFYEQYF. CDR3 DNA: TGCGCCAGCAGCCCGGGACTAGGGTTCTACGAGCAGTACTTC.